The 10 T cell receptor beta chains in this list originate from one sample, sequenced in a study of cytomegalovirus exposure and HLA in healthy donors. PCR employed 60 Vbeta and 13 Jbeta primers. Here immunoSEQ multiplex PCR was the method, and the copy in TCRdb shows in-frame clones only, minus some. In the table there are some 200,000 clones, roughly three quarters of which are singletons. The sample taken for sequencing was PBMCs. These receptor sequences come from a male donor in good health and CMV-seropositive.

This chain uses TRBV5-1 with TRBJ1-2; D gene uncertain. The CDR3 runs 12 residues. The germline CDR1 and CDR2 sequences are SGHRS and YFSETQ. Trimming shortened V by 6 bases and J by 3 bases, and 9 bases separated the two germline ends. The CDR3 coding sequence is TGCGCCAGCACCGGAGGCGACTATGGCTACACCTTC. It yields the protein CASTGGDYGYTF. Full variable domain (remainder filled in from reference TRBV5-1 and TRBJ1-2): KAGVTQTPRYLIKTRGQQVTLSCSPISGHRSVSWYQQTPGQGLQFLFEYFSETQRNKGNFPGRFSGRQFSNSRSEMNVSTLELGDSALYLCASTGGDYGYTFGSGTRLTVV.

As concerns this clone: Additional DNA sequences in this sample encode the identical CDR3. The chain links TRBV15 to TRBJ2-7; D unclear. Trimming shortened V by 0 bases and J by 4 bases, and 4 bases separated the two germline ends. Per germline, CDR1 LNHNV and CDR2 YYDKDF (reference sequence). The length of the CDR3 is 12 residues. The CDR3 spells CATSRDRYEQYF. The DNA for the CDR3 is TGTGCCACCAGCAGAGATCGGTACGAGCAGTACTTC.

This clone was found a few times. The chain has TRBV7-2 and TRBJ2-3; D is unresolved. The length of the CDR3 is 11 residues. V gave up 5 bases and J gave up 8 bases, with 8 bases separating them. Germline V gene data show CDR1 as SGHTA and CDR2 as FQGNSA. CDR3: CASSTRGTQYF. In nucleotides, the CDR3 is TGTGCCAGCAGCACTCGAGGTACGCAGTATTTT.

The CDR3, as DNA: TGTGCCAGCAGTTATAAACCGGCAACTAATGAAAAACTGTTTTTT. This encodes CASSYKPATNEKLFF. The chain combines TRBV6-6 with TRBJ1-4, with D uncertain. The CDR3 is made up of 15 amino acids. The V end lost 3 bases, the J end lost 0 bases, and 8 bases lay between the germline ends. In germline, CDR1 is MNHNY, CDR2 SVGAGI (reference sequence).

The genes are TRBV12-2 and TRBJ2-1; the table assigns TRBD1, which was not confirmed against the DNA. TRBV12-2 is marked as a pseudogene. The CDR3 sequence is 15 residues long. In nucleotides, the CDR3 is TGTGCAAGTCGCTTAGTTATGGGGCCGACTTCTGAGCAGTTCTTC. This encodes CASRLVMGPTSEQFF.

This clone showed up just a few times. V gene TRBV30 combines with J gene TRBJ2-3; TRBD1 might be the D (5 bases). V was clipped by 5 bases and J by 2 bases, with 8 bases between them. Germline V lookup: CDR1 GTSNPN, CDR2 SVGIG (reference sequence). The CDR3 extends over 12 amino acids. For the CDR3, the DNA is TGTGCCTGGGCCAGGGACACAGATACGCAGTATTTT. Protein product: CAWARDTDTQYF.

J is TRBJ1-3 and V is TRBV6-5, with D possibly TRBD1 on 6 matching bases. Trimming shortened V by 2 bases and J by 3 bases, and 8 bases separated the two germline ends. Germline V gene sequence: CDR1 MNHEY, CDR2 SVGAGI. The CDR3 is 14 residues long. The DNA for the CDR3 is TGTGCCAGCAGTTACGGACAGATTGGAAACACCATATATTTT. The encoded protein is CASSYGQIGNTIYF.

This chain connects TRBV6-4 to TRBJ2-1, with 10 bases that match TRBD1. V lost 6 bases and J lost 9; bases outside the gene matches: 5. The CDR3 is made up of 13 amino acids. Germline loops: CDR1 MRHNA, CDR2 SNTAGT. CDR3 sequence (DNA): TGTGCCAGCAGCATGGGACAGGGGAGTGAGCAGTTCTTC. This translates into CASSMGQGSEQFF.

This CDR3 reads CASSPRNGLAGASYEQYF. CDR3 nucleotide sequence: TGTGCCAGCAGCCCCCGAAACGGACTAGCGGGGGCCTCCTACGAGCAGTACTTC. V and J are TRBV7-2 and TRBJ2-7; 13 nucleotides match TRBD2. Per germline, CDR1 SGHTA and CDR2 FQGNSA. V was pared by 5 bases and J by 0 bases, with 10 bases of the junction left unmatched. The CDR3 has 18 amino acids.

The rearrangement links TRBV9 to TRBJ2-1; 7 bases line up with TRBD2. The CDR3 contains 13 residues. CDR1 SGDLS and CDR2 YYNGEE come from the germline V gene. After removal of 4 bases from V and 10 bases from J, the junction contained 8 bases not matched to a gene. The CDR3 DNA sequence: TGTGCCAGCAGCCTCTCTCCACTAGCGGAGCAGTTCTTC. Residues: CASSLSPLAEQFF.